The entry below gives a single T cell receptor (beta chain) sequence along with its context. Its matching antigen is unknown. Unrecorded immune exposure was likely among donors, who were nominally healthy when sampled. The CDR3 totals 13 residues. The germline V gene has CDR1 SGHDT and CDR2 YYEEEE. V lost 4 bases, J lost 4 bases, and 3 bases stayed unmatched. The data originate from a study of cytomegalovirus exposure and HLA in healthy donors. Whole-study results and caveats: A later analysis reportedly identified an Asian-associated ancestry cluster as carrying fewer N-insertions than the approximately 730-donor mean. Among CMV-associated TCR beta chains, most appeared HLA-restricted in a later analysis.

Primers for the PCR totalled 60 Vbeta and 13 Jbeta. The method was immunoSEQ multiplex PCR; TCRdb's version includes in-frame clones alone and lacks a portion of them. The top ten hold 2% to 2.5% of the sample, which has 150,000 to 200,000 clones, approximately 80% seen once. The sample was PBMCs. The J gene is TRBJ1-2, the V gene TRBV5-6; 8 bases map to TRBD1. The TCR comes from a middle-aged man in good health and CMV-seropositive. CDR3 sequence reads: CASSPGTGYGYTF. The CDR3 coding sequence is TGTGCCAGCAGCCCCGGGACAGGCTATGGCTACACCTTC.